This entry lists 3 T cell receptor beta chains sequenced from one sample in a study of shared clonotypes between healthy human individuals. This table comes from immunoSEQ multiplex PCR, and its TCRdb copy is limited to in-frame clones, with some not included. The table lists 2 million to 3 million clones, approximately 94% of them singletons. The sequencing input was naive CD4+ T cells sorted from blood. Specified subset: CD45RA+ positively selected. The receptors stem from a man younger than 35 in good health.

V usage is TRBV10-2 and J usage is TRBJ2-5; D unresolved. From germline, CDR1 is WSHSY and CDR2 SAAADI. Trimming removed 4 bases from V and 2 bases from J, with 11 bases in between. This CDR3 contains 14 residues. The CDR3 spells CASSVLGNQETQYF. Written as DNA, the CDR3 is TGCGCCAGCAGTGTTTTGGGGAATCAAGAGACCCAGTACTTC.

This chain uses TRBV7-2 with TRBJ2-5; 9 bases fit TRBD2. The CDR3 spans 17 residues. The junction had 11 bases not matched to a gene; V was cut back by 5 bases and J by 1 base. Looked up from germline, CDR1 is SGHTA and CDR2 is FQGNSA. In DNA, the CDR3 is TGTGCCAGCAGCCCGGGGCGGCTAGCGGGGCCCCAAGAGACCCAGTACTTC. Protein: CASSPGRLAGPQETQYF.

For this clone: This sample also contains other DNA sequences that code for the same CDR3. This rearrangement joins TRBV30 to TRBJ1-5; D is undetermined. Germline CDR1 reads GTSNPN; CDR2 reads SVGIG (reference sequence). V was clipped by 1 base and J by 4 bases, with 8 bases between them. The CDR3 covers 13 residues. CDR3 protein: CAWSGQENQPQHF. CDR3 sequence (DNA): TGTGCCTGGAGTGGCCAGGAAAATCAGCCCCAGCATTTT. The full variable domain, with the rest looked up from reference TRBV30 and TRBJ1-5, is SQTIHQWPATLVQPVGSPLSLECTVEGTSNPNLYWYRQAAGRGLQLLFYSVGIGQISSEVPQNLSASRPQDRQFILSSKKLLLSDSGFYLCAWSGQENQPQHFGDGTRLSIL.